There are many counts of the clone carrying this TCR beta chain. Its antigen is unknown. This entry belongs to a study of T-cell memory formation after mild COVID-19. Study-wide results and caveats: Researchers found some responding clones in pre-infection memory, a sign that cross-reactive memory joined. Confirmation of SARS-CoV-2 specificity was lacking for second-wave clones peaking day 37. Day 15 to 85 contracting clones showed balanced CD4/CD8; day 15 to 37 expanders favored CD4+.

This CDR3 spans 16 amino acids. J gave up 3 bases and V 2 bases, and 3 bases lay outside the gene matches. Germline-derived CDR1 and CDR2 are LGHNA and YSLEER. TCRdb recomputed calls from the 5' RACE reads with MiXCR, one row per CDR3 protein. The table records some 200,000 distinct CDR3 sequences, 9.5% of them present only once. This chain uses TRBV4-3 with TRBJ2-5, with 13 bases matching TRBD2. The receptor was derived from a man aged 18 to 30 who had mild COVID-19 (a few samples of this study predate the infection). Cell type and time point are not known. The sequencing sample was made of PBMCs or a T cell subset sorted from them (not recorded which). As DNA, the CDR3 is TGCGCCAGCAGCCAAAGACTAGCGGGGGGTGAAGAGACCCAGTACTTC. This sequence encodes CASSQRLAGGEETQYF.